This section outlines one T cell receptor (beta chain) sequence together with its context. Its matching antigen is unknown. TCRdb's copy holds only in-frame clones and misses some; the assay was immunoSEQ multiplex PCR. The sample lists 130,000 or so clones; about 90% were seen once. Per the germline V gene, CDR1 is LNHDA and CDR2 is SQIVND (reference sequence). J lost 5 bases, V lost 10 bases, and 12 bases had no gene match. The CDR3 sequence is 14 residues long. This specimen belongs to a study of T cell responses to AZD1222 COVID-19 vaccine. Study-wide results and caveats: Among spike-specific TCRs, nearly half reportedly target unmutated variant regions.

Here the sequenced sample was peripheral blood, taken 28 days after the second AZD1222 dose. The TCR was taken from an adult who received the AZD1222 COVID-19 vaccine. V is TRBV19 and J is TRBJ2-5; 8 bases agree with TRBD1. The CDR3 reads CATRGGRGPETQYF. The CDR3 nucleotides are TGTGCCACTCGAGGCGGCAGGGGGCCTGAGACCCAGTACTTC.